Listed below are T cell receptor beta chains from one sample, sequenced in a study of T cell responses to AZD1222 COVID-19 vaccine. The assay was immunoSEQ multiplex PCR, and TCRdb's table has in-frame clones only and misses some. The table shows more than 85,000 clones, with 92% occurring only once. The specimen was peripheral blood, collected on day 0 of AZD1222 vaccination. The receptors come from an adult in good health. Both conserved end residues are trimmed from each CDR3.

CDR3 protein | V gene
ASSENLGHTYEQY | TRBV2
ATSSADSYNEQF | TRBV15
ASSPGQGGNSPLH | TRBV3-1/TRBV3-2
ASTSWDRVDRTEAF | TRBV7-6
ASSAGGMGTGELF | TRBV28
AISESLGGAEVNEQF | TRBV10-3
ASRGSGQPQH | TRBV12-3/TRBV12-4
ASRLGTGVNTEAF | TRBV6-5
ASSLNQGRLHEQY | TRBV7-9
ASGTSGEIAKNIQY | TRBV2
ASSQEGGGANGYT | TRBV4-1
ASSDGDNSPLH | TRBV6-4
AWRPDVPAGGRPDTQY | TRBV30
ASSSAGPYNEQF | TRBV5-1
ASRGPSSYEQY | TRBV2
SVESSYDYT | TRBV29-1
ASSLEGTHSNQPQH | TRBV7-9
ASSPGTGTGELF | TRBV19
ASSLGVVSEQY | TRBV7-2
ASTNWRWVF | TRBV28
ASSPQGDVYGYT | TRBV27
ASSLAYGYT | TRBV7-9
ASSLGGGSGNTIY | TRBV11-2
ASSPRTGTGNTIY | TRBV7-9
ATSDPYGPQRGETQY | TRBV24-1
ASSLRPQSQGSGNTIY | TRBV5-1
ASSSGLLAGGREETQY | TRBV7-2
ASSFPDRPLQETQY | TRBV28
ATSDGGRWAEAF | TRBV24-1
ASSFRQGDEAF | TRBV12-3/TRBV12-4
ASSYSTIAVDTEAF | TRBV6-5
AISLTQDYEQY | TRBV10-3
ASSPGGFLGQETQY | TRBV2
ASRGRSFGEQF | TRBV28
ASSSGTGRMNTEAF | TRBV5-1
ASSIGRGPSGYT | TRBV19
ASSMVGGNQPQH | TRBV19
SVEEPPVTRNYGYT | TRBV29-1
ASSSIGRSYEQY | TRBV7-9
ASSIWSPPGTEAF | TRBV19
ATDRNTGELF | TRBV7-9
ASSQLGANGYT | TRBV4-1
ASMRGTEAF | TRBV12-3/TRBV12-4
ASSPSSEKLF | TRBV6-5
ASSERDSLAWNEQF | TRBV2
ASSALAGSREKLF | TRBV28
ASSSWGANYGYT | TRBV28
ASSSEDRDDEQY | TRBV5-1